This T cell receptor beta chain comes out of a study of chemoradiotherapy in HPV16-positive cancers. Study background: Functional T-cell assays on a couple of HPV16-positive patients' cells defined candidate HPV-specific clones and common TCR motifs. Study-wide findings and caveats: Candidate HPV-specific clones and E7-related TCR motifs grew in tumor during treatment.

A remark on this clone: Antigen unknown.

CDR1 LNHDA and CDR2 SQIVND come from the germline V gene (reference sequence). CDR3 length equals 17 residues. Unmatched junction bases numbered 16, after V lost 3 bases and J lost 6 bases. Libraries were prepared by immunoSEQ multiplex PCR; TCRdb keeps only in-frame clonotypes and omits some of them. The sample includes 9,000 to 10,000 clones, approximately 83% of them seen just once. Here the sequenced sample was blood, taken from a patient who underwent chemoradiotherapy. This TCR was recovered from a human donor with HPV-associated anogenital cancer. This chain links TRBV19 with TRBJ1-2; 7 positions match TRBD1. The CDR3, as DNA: TGTGCCAGTAGTATCGGCCTTAGACAGGGCGAGCGAGATGGCTACACCTTC. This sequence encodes CASSIGLRQGERDGYTF. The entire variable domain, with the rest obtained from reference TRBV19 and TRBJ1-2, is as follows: DGGITQSPKYLFRKEGQNVTLSCEQNLNHDAMYWYRQDPGQGLRLIYYSQIVNDFQKGDIAEGYSVSREKKESFPLTVTSAQKNPTAFYLCASSIGLRQGERDGYTFGSGTRLTVV.